This T cell receptor beta chain was obtained from a study of T-cell memory formation after mild COVID-19. This clonotype was observed a few times. One entry per CDR3 protein, called by TCRdb with MiXCR from the 5' RACE reads. The sample lists 450,000 to 650,000 distinct CDR3 sequences, roughly 22% occurring once. Germline V CDR1 and CDR2: DFQATT, SNEGSKA (reference sequence). V was cut by 3 bases and J by 2 bases, with 15 bases left in between. This CDR3 comprises 15 residues. This TCR came from an adult woman who had mild COVID-19 (a few samples of this study predate the infection). Cell type and time point are not known. The gene calls are TRBV20-1 and TRBJ2-3; D possibly corresponds to TRBD1 (6 bases). The specimen was PBMCs or a T cell subset sorted from them (not recorded which). For the CDR3, the DNA is TGCAGTGCTAGTCGTCGGGACAAGCTCACAGATACGCAGTATTTT. As protein: CSASRRDKLTDTQYF.